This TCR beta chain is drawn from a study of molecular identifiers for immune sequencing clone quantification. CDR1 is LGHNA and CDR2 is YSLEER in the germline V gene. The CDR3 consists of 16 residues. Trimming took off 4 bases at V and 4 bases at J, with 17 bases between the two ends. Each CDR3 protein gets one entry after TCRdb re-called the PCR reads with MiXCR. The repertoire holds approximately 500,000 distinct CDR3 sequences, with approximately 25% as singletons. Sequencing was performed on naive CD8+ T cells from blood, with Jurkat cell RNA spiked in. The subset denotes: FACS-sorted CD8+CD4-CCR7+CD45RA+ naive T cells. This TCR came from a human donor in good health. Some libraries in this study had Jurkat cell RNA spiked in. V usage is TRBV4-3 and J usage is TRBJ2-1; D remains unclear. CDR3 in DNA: TGCGCCAGCAGCCGAGAGTTACAGTATCCTTACAATGAGCAGTTCTTC. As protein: CASSRELQYPYNEQFF.